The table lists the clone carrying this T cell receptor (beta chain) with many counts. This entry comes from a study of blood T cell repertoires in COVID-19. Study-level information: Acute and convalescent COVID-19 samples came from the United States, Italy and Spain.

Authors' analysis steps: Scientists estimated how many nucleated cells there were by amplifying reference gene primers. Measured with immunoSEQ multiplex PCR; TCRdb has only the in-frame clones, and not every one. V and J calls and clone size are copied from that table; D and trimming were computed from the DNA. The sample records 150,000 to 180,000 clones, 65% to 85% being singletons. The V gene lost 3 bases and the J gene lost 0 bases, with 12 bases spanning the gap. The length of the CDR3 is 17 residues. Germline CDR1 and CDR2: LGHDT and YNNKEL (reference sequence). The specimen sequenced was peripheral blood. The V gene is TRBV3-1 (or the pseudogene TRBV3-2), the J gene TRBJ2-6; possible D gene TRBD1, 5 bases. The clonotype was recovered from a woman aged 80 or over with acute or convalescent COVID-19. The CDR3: CASSHRVQSSGANVLTF. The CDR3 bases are TGTGCCAGCAGCCACAGGGTCCAAAGCTCTGGGGCCAACGTCCTGACTTTC.